This T cell receptor beta chain was sequenced for a study of shared clonotypes between healthy human individuals. Healthy HIV-negative adults with no recent acute infections or vaccinations were recruited as donors. Libraries were prepared by immunoSEQ multiplex PCR; TCRdb keeps only in-frame clonotypes and omits some of them. The table has over 400,000 clones, 95% to 96% seen once; the top ten hold about 0.067%. The CDR3 consists of 13 residues. Germline values: CDR1 MNHNY, CDR2 SVGAGI (reference sequence). Trimming took 6 bases from V and 4 from J, leaving 10 bases between them. The sequenced sample consisted of naive CD4+ T cells sorted from blood. Noted subset: CD45RA+ positively selected. V and J are TRBV6-6 and TRBJ1-5; D unresolved. This sequence was found in a woman aged 30 to 39 in good health. In DNA, the CDR3 is TGTGCCAGCAGAGACGGTAAAAATCAGCCCCAGCATTTT. Translation: CASRDGKNQPQHF.